Below, 2 T cell receptor beta chains from the same sample are listed, as sequenced in a study of cytomegalovirus exposure and HLA in healthy donors. 60 Vbeta and 13 Jbeta primers were used in PCR. TCRdb's table, derived via immunoSEQ multiplex PCR, lists solely in-frame clones and lacks some. Of about 140,000 clones listed, approximately 80% are singletons. Material: PBMCs. The source of these receptors is a woman aged 40 to 55 in good health and CMV-seronegative.

The J gene is TRBJ2-3, the V gene TRBV11-3; 14 bases map to TRBD2. Trimming cost V 5 bases and J 4 bases; bases outside gene matches: 11. The CDR3 spans 18 residues. Germline CDR1 reads SGHNT; CDR2 reads YENEEA. CDR3 sequence: CASSPRGLAGAPADTQYF. CDR3 sequence (DNA): TGTGCCAGCAGCCCACGGGGACTAGCGGGGGCCCCTGCAGATACGCAGTATTTT.

The rearrangement uses TRBV28 and TRBJ2-6; D is possibly TRBD2 (5 bases). Germline values: CDR1 MDHEN, CDR2 SYDVKM. This CDR3 is built from 13 residues. With 7 bases removed from V and 4 bases from J, the gap between germline ends came to 8 bases. The CDR3 sequence is CASTEVGANVLTF. The CDR3 nucleotides read TGTGCCAGCACGGAGGTAGGGGCCAACGTCCTGACTTTC.